This TCR beta chain derives from a study of T-cell reconstitution after alpha-beta-depleted transplantation in children. This clonotype was detected only a few times. Unique molecular identifiers tagged the TCRbeta library. TCRdb re-derived calls from the PCR reads in MiXCR, one entry per CDR3 protein. The sample includes approximately 230,000 distinct CDR3 sequences, roughly 25% of them seen just once. Trimming at V came to 3 bases and at J to 4 bases, leaving 10 bases not matched to a gene. This CDR3 has 16 residues. Per the germline V gene, CDR1 is MNHEY and CDR2 is SMNVEV (reference sequence). The sample consisted of PBMCs, mostly from graft donor cells, taken 360 days after TCRalphabeta/CD19-depleted stem cell transplant. The receptor was isolated from a female patient aged 2-15 years who had a stem cell transplant for congenital amegakaryocytic thrombocytopenia, so the T cells may come from the graft donor. The chain has TRBV27 and TRBJ2-5, with 8 bases fitting TRBD1. The CDR3 here is CASSLSTDRATETQYF. The CDR3 nucleotides are TGTGCCAGCAGTTTGTCCACGGACAGGGCCACAGAGACCCAGTACTTC.